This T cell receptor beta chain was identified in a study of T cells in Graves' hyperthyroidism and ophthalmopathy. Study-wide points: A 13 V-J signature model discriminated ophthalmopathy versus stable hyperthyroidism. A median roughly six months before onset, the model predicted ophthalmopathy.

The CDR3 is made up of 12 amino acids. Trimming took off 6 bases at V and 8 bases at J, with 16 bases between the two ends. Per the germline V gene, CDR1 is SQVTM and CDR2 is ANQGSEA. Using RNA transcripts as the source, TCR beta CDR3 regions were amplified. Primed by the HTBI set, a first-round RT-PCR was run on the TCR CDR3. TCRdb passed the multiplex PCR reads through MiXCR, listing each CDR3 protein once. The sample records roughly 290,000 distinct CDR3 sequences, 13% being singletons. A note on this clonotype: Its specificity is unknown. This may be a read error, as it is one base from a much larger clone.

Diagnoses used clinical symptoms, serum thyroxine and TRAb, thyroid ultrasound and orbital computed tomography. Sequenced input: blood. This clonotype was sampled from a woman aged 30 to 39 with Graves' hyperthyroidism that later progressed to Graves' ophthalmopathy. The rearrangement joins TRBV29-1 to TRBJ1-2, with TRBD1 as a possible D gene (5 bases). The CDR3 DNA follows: TGCAGCGTCGGGGGACGGGGCCCCGGCTACACCTTC. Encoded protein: CSVGGRGPGYTF. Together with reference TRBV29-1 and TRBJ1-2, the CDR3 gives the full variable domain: SAVISQKPSRDICQRGTSLTIQCQVDSQVTMMFWYRQQPGQSLTLIATANQGSEATYESGFVIDKFPISRPNLTFSTLTVSNMSPEDSSIYLCSVGGRGPGYTFGSGTRLTVV.